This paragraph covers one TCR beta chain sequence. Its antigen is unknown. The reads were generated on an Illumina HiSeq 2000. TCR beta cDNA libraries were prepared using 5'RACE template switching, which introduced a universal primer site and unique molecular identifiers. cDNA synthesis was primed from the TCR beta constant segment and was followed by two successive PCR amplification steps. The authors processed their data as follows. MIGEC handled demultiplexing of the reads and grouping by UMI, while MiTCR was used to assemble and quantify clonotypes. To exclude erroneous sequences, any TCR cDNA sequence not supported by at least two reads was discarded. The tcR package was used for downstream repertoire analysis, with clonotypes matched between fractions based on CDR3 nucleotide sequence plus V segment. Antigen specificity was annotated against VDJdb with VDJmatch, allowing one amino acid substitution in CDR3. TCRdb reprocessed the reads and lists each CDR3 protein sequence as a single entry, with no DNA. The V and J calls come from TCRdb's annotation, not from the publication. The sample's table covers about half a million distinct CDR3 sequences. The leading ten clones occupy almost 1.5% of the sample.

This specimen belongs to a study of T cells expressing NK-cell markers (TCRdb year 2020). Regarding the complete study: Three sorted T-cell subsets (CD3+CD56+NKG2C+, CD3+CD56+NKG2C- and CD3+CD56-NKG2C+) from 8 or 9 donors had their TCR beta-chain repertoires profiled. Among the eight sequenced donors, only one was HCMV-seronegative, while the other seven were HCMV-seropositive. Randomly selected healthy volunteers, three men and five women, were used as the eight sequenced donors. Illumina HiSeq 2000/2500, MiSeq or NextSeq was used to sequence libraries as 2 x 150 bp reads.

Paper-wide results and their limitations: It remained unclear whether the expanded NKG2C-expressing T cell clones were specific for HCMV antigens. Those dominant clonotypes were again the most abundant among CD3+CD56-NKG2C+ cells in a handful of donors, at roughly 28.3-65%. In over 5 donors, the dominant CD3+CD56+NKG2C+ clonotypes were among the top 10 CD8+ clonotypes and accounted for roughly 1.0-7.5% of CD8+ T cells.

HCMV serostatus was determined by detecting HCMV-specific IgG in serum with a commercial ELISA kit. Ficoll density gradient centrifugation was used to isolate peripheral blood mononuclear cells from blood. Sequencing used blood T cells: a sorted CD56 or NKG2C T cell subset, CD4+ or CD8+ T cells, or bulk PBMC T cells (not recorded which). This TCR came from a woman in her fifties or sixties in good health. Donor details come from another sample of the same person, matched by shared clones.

The CDR3 is CASSATGGQGYGYTF. The rearrangement joined TRBV9 to TRBJ1-2; TCRdb's D gene call, TRBD1, goes unchecked for lack of DNA. The CDR3 covers 15 residues, taking in both the cysteine and the phenylalanine. This entry has no DNA. Via the germline V gene, CDR1 is SGDLS and CDR2 YYNGEE.